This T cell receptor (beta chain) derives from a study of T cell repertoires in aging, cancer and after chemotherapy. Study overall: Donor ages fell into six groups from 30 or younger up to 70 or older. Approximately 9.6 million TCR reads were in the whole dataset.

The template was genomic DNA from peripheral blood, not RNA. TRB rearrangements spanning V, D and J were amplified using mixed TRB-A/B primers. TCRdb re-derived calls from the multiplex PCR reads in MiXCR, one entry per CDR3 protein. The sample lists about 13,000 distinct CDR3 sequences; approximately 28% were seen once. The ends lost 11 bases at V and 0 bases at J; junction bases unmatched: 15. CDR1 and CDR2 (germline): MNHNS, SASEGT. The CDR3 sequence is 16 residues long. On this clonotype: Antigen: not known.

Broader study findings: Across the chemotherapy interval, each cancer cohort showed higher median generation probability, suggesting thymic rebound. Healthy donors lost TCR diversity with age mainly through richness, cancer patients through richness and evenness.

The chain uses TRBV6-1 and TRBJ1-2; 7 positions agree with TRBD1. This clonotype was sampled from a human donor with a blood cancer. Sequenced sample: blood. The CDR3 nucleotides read TGTGCCCGAAGGGGGTGGGGACAGATTACTAACTATGGCTACACCTTC. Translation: CARRGWGQITNYGYTF.